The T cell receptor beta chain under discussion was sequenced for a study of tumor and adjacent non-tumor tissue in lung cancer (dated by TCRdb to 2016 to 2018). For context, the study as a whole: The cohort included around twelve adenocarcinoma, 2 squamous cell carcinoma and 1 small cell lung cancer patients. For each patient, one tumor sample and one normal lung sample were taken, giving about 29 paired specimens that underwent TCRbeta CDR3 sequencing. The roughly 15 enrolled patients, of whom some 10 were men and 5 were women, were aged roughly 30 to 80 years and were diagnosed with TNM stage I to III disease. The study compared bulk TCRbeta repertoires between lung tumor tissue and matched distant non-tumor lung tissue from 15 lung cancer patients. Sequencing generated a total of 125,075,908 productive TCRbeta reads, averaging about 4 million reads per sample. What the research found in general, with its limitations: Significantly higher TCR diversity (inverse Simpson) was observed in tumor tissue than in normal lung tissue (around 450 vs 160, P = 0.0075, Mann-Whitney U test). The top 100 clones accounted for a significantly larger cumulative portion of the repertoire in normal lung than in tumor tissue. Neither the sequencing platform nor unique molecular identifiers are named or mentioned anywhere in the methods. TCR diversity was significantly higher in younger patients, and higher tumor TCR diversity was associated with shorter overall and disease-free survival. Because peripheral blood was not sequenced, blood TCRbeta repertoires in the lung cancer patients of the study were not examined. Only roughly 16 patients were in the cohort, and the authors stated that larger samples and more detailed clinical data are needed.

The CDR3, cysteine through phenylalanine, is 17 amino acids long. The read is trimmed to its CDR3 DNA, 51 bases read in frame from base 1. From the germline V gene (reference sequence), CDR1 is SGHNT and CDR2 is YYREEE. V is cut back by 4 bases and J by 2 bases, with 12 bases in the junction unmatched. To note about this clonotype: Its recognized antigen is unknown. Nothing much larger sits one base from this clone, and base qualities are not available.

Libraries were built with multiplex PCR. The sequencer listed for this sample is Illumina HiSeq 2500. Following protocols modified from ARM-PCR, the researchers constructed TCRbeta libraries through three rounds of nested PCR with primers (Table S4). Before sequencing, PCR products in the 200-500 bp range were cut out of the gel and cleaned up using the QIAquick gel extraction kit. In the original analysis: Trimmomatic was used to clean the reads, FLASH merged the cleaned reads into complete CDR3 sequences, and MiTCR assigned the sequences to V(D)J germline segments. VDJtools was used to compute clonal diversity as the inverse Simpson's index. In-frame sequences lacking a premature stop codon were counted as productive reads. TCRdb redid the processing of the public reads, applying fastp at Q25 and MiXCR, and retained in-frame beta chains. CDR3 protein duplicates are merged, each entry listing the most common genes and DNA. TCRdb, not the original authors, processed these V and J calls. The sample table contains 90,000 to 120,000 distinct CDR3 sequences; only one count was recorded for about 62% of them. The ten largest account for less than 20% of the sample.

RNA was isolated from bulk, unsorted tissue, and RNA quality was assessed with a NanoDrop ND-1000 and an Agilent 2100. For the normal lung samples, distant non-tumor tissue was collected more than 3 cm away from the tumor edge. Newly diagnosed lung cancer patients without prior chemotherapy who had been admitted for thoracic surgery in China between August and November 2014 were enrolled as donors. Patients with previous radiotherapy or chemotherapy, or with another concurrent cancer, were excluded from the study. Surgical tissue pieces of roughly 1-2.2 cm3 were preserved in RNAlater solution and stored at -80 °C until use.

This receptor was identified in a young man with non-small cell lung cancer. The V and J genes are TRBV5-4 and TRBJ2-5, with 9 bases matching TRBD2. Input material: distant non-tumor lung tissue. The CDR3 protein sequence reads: CASSAGLAGWQQETQYF. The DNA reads TGTGCCAGCAGCGCGGGACTAGCAGGGTGGCAGCAAGAGACCCAGTACTTC.